This T cell receptor beta chain was sequenced in a study of T cell responses to AZD1222 COVID-19 vaccine. Study at large: Second-dose intervals near 4 or 12 weeks were combined. General study findings and limits: White British people made up most donors, females outnumbered males, and clonal diversity was possibly underestimated. Only a handful of individuals given AZD1222 were seropositive at baseline. Unmutated variant regions are reportedly the target of nearly half of TCRs that are spike-specific.

Germline V gene lookup returns CDR1 SEHNR and CDR2 FQNEAQ (reference sequence). There are 15 residues in the CDR3. Trimming pared 4 bases from V and 4 bases from J, leaving 17 bases between. A word on this clone: Antigen unknown.

Libraries were prepared by immunoSEQ multiplex PCR; TCRdb keeps only in-frame clonotypes and omits some of them. The data show 95,000 to 110,000 clones, about nine tenths seen once. The clonotype comes from an adult in good health. The rearrangement uses TRBV7-9 and TRBJ2-7, with unresolved D. The sample in question was peripheral blood, obtained on day 0 of AZD1222 vaccination. The DNA for the CDR3 is TGTGCCAGCAGCTCGGAAGACACGGACCCTTACGAGCAGTACTTC. It specifies CASSSEDTDPYEQYF. The variable domain in full, with the rest retrieved from reference TRBV7-9 and TRBJ2-7, is DTGVSQNPRHKITKRGQNVTFRCDPISEHNRLYWYRQTLGQGPEFLTYFQNEAQLEKSRLLSDRFSAERPKGSFSTLEIQRTEQGDSAMYLCASSSEDTDPYEQYFGPGTRLTVT.